This entry is about one TCR beta chain. Other nucleotide sequences from this sample produce the same CDR3. This CDR3 comprises 13 residues. The ends lost 4 bases at V and 4 bases at J; junction bases unmatched: 3. Germline CDR1 and CDR2: MDHEN and SYDVKM. The data were obtained in a study of cytomegalovirus exposure and HLA in healthy donors. Researchers ran the PCR with 60 Vbeta and 13 Jbeta primers. The table came from immunoSEQ multiplex PCR; TCRdb's copy has only in-frame clones and leaves some out. The profile shows approximately 150,000 clones, around two thirds of them singletons. The sequencing input was PBMCs. This TCR derives from a young man in good health and CMV-seropositive. This chain joins TRBV28 and TRBJ1-2, with TRBD1 identical over 7 bases. The CDR3 bases are TGTGCCAGCAGTTCAGGACAGGTCTATGGCTACACCTTC. This sequence encodes CASSSGQVYGYTF.